The clone carrying this T cell receptor (beta chain) was seen many times. Its target is not known. The sample comes from a study of T-cell reconstitution after alpha-beta-depleted transplantation in children. Findings and caveats of the study: Most T-cell counts and diversity one year after the transplant came from T cells that were newly produced.

For TCRbeta, the library was prepared with unique molecular identifiers. TCRdb fed the PCR reads into MiXCR, producing one record per CDR3 protein. This table has a few hundred thousand distinct CDR3 sequences, roughly 7.1% appearing once. The CDR3 has 15 residues. The germline V gene has CDR1 LNHNV and CDR2 YYDKDF (reference sequence). Trimming shortened V by 5 bases and J by 0 bases, and 11 bases separated the two germline ends. The sequencing here drew on PBMCs, taken before TCRalphabeta/CD19-depleted stem cell transplant. The sequence was collected from a boy aged 2 to 9 with acute lymphoblastic leukemia, due to receive a stem cell transplant. The V and J genes are TRBV15 and TRBJ1-5; D call uncertain. The CDR3 here is CATSYSQISNQPQHF. In nucleotides, the CDR3 is TGTGCCACCAGCTACAGTCAGATTAGCAATCAGCCCCAGCATTTT. Complete variable domain (other parts from reference TRBV15 and TRBJ1-5): DAMVIQNPRYQVTQFGKPVTLSCSQTLNHNVMYWYQQKSSQAPKLLFHYYDKDFNNEADTPDNFQSRRPNTSFCFLDIRSPGLGDTAMYLCATSYSQISNQPQHFGDGTRLSIL.